These T cell receptor beta chains were read from a single sample in a study of regulatory T cells in long-lasting Graves disease. TCRdb passed the multiplex PCR reads through MiXCR, listing each CDR3 protein once. The table records hundreds of thousands of distinct CDR3 sequences, less than 20% of them present only once. These data also featured in a second study, about T cells in Graves' hyperthyroidism and ophthalmopathy.

The sample here was peripheral blood mononuclear cells (PBMCs), taken at new diagnosis, from a patient treated with antithyroid drugs. The receptors stem from a young woman with Graves disease. Both conserved end residues are part of each CDR3. Fields, in order: CDR3 protein, CDR3 DNA, J gene, clone size, V gene, D gene, CDR3 length. D genes are given only for firm matches. Some rows have no size entry. The others give once, few or many, or a class for an expanded clone.

CDR3: CASSSALGEQFF
DNA: TGTGCCAGCAGCTCCGCCCTCGGTGAGCAGTTCTTC
J: TRBJ2-1
size: -
V: TRBV12-3/TRBV12-4
D: -
length: 12

CDR3: CASSRGLGRETQYF
DNA: TGTGCCAGCTCCCGCGGCCTAGGAAGAGAGACCCAGTACTTC
J: TRBJ2-5
size: many
V: TRBV6-2/TRBV6-3
D: -
length: 14

CDR3: CASRLGGTDTGELFF
DNA: TGTGCCAGTAGGCTGGGCGGGACTGACACCGGGGAGCTGTTTTTT
J: TRBJ2-2
size: few
V: TRBV19
D: -
length: 15

CDR3: CASSQAIFTSGGSYEQYF
DNA: TGTGCCAGCAGCCAAGCCATTTTTACTAGCGGGGGCTCCTACGAGCAGTACTTC
J: TRBJ2-7
size: few
V: TRBV3-1
D: TRBD2
length: 18

CDR3: CASSTGTGNSADTQYF
DNA: TGTGCCAGTAGTACCGGGACAGGGAATAGCGCAGATACGCAGTATTTT
J: TRBJ2-3
size: -
V: TRBV19
D: TRBD1
length: 16

CDR3: CASSFILAGEQFF
DNA: TGTGCCAGCAGCTTTATTCTAGCGGGTGAGCAGTTCTTC
J: TRBJ2-1
size: many
V: TRBV11-2
D: TRBD2
length: 13

CDR3: CASSYCTRQGIDEQFF
DNA: TGTGCCAGCAGTTACTGTACGCGACAGGGTATCGATGAGCAGTTCTTC
J: TRBJ2-1
size: -
V: TRBV6-2/TRBV6-3
D: TRBD1
length: 16

CDR3: CSAHIPLTGGPETQYF
DNA: TGCAGTGCCCACATACCCCTGACGGGAGGGCCGGAGACCCAGTACTTC
J: TRBJ2-5
size: -
V: TRBV20-1
D: TRBD2
length: 16

CDR3: CASSYRGEAYEQYF
DNA: TGCGCCAGCAGCTACAGGGGAGAGGCCTACGAGCAGTACTTC
J: TRBJ2-7
size: many
V: TRBV5-1
D: TRBD1
length: 14

CDR3: CASTLSGALYEQYF
DNA: TGTGCCAGCACCCTTAGCGGGGCCCTCTACGAGCAGTACTTC
J: TRBJ2-7
size: many
V: TRBV28
D: TRBD2
length: 14